This is a list of T cell receptor beta chains from one sample in a study of control samples from healthy donors and cancer patients. The method was immunoSEQ multiplex PCR; TCRdb's version includes in-frame clones alone and lacks a portion of them. In the table there are some 130,000 clones, over 85% of which are singletons. The material sequenced was blood. These receptors were obtained from a man younger than 35 in good health. Both conserved end residues are trimmed from each CDR3. A D gene is named only where the DNA matches it firmly. A clone size is listed for some rows: how often the clone was seen (once, few, many), or a class if it is expanded.

d_call clone_size v_call cdr3_aa
TRBD2 once TRBV6-6 ASSRKTSGGNNEQF
- - TRBV7-9 ASSLPVGPQH
- - TRBV5-5 ASSLAEEIWGVSTDTQY
- - TRBV3-1/TRBV3-2 ASSQATYEQY
- - TRBV6-1 ASGWGANEQF
- - TRBV7-9 ASRSLGAGNTIY
- - TRBV11-1 ASSPDSTYTEAF
- - TRBV14 ASSQVWDNEKLF
TRBD1 - TRBV19 ASSGGQVGETSQY
- - TRBV30 AWSVGSNQPQH
TRBD2 once TRBV2 ASSEAHNRAGGRF
- - TRBV6-5 ASTLAGTDGYT
- - TRBV29-1 SVAGWGAEAF
TRBD1 - TRBV29-1 SGQGAGELF
- - TRBV5-6 ASSADYGTDLSGNTIY
- - TRBV6-6 ASSNGIEQF
- - TRBV6-2/TRBV6-3 ASSVTLGRLYGYT
- - TRBV2 ASKISAYEQY
TRBD1 - TRBV27 ASSNRRTGGNYGYT
- once TRBV4-1 ASSQDISANYGYT
- - TRBV6-5 ASSTWDGQY
TRBD1 - TRBV3-1/TRBV3-2 ASSPRVSDRRGSPLH
- - TRBV12-3/TRBV12-4 ASSLVGDSPLH
- - TRBV5-4 ASSTEPDNQPQH
TRBD1 - TRBV5-4 ASSIQGTNTEAF
- - TRBV6-5 ASSYSMGSNQPQH
- - TRBV29-1 SVRGAGGYGYT
- - TRBV19 ASSLGKSYGYT
- - TRBV19 ASRGTSGNTIY
TRBD1 - TRBV19 ASSIDTGQGVKRKGYGYT
- once TRBV6-5 ASSQVGAGELF
TRBD1 - TRBV6-5 ASSTDRENTEAF
- once TRBV15 ATSRDGGLSPNEQF
- - TRBV6-4 ASSDNGRGSDEQF
- - TRBV7-9 ASSLGITGRNYGYT
TRBD2 - TRBV5-1 ASSPGLAGNEQF
- - TRBV28 ASSFPHSSVSGNTIY
TRBD1 - TRBV19 ASSIGQGYTDTQY
- - TRBV7-7 ASSLGQGSGYEQY
TRBD2 - TRBV6-1 ASSEGSGGGYEQY
- - TRBV27 ASSLQTGNYGYT
- - TRBV27 ASSPLATNEKLF
- - TRBV5-1 ASASGAAGNTIY
- - TRBV2 ASNEDSKTPLH
TRBD1 - TRBV7-6 ASSSSGQGTYEQY